The next 18 T cell receptor beta chains were all read from a single sample in a study of T-cell memory formation after mild COVID-19. TCRdb independently ran MiXCR on the 5' RACE reads; one entry per CDR3 protein. The data hold 11,000 to 15,000 distinct CDR3 sequences, with approximately 19% observed a single time. The sample consisted of PBMCs or a T cell subset sorted from them (not recorded which). The origin of the receptors is an adult woman who had mild COVID-19 (a few samples of this study predate the infection). Cell type and time point are not known.

The sample holds many counts of this clonotype. The chain couples TRBV11-2 to TRBJ2-1; possibly TRBD2 for D (5 bases). V gave up 1 base and J gave up 0 bases, with 10 bases separating them. CDR3 length equals 16 residues. CDR1 SGHAT and CDR2 FQNNGV come from the germline V gene. The CDR3 DNA follows: TGTGCCAGCAGCTTAGTACCGGGGAGCTCCTACAATGAGCAGTTCTTC. Translation: CASSLVPGSSYNEQFF.

The chain joins TRBV12-3 or TRBV12-4 to TRBJ2-3, with 7 bases lining up with TRBD1. V lost 6 bases to trimming and J lost 2 bases; unmatched junction nucleotides: 8. The CDR3 is 15 residues long. Written as DNA, the CDR3 is TGTGCCAGCAGCCACACAGGGGACCTCACAGATACGCAGTATTTT. This encodes CASSHTGDLTDTQYF.

This clonotype was detected ten times or more. J is TRBJ1-5 and V is TRBV11-2; the D is unclear. The V and J ends lost 5 bases and 3 bases respectively, with 8 bases between them. CDR3 length equals 13 residues. The germline V gene encodes CDR1 SGHAT and CDR2 FQNNGV. The CDR3 protein is CASSDNINQPQHF. The DNA of the CDR3 is TGTGCCAGCAGCGATAATATCAATCAGCCCCAGCATTTT. The whole variable domain, filled in from reference TRBV11-2 and TRBJ1-5, reads EAGVAQSPRYKIIEKRQSVAFWCNPISGHATLYWYQQILGQGPKLLIQFQNNGVVDDSQLPKDRFSAERLKGVDSTLKIQPAKLEDSAVYLCASSDNINQPQHFGDGTRLSIL.

This clonotype was counted at least ten times. The J gene is TRBJ2-7, the V gene TRBV10-3; the D is unclear. This CDR3 is 13 amino acids long. The germline V gene encodes CDR1 ENHRY and CDR2 SYGVKD. V lost 11 bases, J lost 1 base, and 15 bases lay in between. CDR3 protein: CAALGPGSYEQYF. CDR3 DNA sequence: TGTGCCGCCCTCGGTCCAGGTTCCTACGAGCAGTACTTC.

The chain is built from TRBV11-2 and TRBJ2-1, with 12 bases matching TRBD2. The ends lost 1 base at V and 4 bases at J; junction bases unmatched: 5. The germline V gene has CDR1 SGHAT and CDR2 FQNNGV. CDR3 size: 17 residues. The CDR3 here is CASSLGTSGGFYNEQFF. CDR3 in DNA: TGTGCCAGCAGCTTAGGCACTAGCGGGGGGTTTTACAATGAGCAGTTCTTC.

This clonotype came up many times. The J gene is TRBJ2-1, the V gene TRBV4-3; the match to TRBD2 covers 9 bases. This CDR3 region has 18 residues. The germline V gene encodes CDR1 LGHNA and CDR2 YSLEER. Trimming cost V 3 bases and J 5 bases; bases outside gene matches: 14. The CDR3 DNA reads as TGCGCCAGCAGCCATCCCGCGGGCGTAGCGGGAGTGGACAATGAGCAGTTCTTC. It encodes CASSHPAGVAGVDNEQFF.

V and J are TRBV20-1 and TRBJ2-3; D gene unclear. This CDR3 is built from 13 residues. CDR1 is DFQATT, CDR2 SNEGSKA, per germline (reference sequence). V lost 2 bases, J lost 0 bases, and 6 bases lay in between. CDR3 nucleotide sequence: TGCAGTGCTAGAATCGGTAGCACAGATACGCAGTATTTT. Its translation is CSARIGSTDTQYF.

This clonotype was seen many times. This chain uses TRBV5-1 with TRBJ1-5, with a weak D call TRBD1 (5 bases). CDR1 is SGHRS and CDR2 is YFSETQ in the germline V gene. CDR3 length: 14 residues. V lost 0 bases, J lost 8 bases, and 12 bases lay in between. The CDR3 DNA reads TGCGCCAGCAGCTTGGTGCCGGGGGGGGAGCCCCAGCATTTT. Its protein is CASSLVPGGEPQHF.

At least ten counts were recorded for this clonotype. This chain joins TRBV21-1 and TRBJ2-1; the table names TRBD2, a call not compared with the DNA. TRBV21-1 is shown as a pseudogene. The CDR3 is 18 residues long. CDR3 nucleotides: TGTGCCAGCAGCCCTAGGACTACGGCGTTCGGAGCCTACAATGAGCAGTTCTTC. Protein product: CASSPRTTAFGAYNEQFF.

This clonotype was counted at least ten times. The CDR3 sequence: CASRATGTPYNEQFF. The CDR3 region has the DNA TGTGCCAGCAGAGCTACCGGGACCCCCTACAATGAGCAGTTCTTC. V usage is TRBV9 and J usage is TRBJ2-1; possibly TRBD1 or TRBD2 for D (5 bases each). CDR3 length equals 15 residues. The germline CDR1 and CDR2 sequences are SGDLS and YYNGEE. Trimming stripped 5 bases from V and 2 bases from J, with 14 bases between. Full variable domain (rest looked up from reference TRBV9 and TRBJ2-1): DSGVTQTPKHLITATGQRVTLRCSPRSGDLSVYWYQQSLDQGLQFLIQYYNGEERAKGNILERFSAQQFPDLHSELNLSSLELGDSALYFCASRATGTPYNEQFFGPGTRLTVL.

The sample holds many counts of this clonotype. The chain links TRBV29-1 to TRBJ2-1; 7 nucleotides match TRBD2. This CDR3 is built from 15 residues. V lost 2 bases, J lost 4 bases, and 8 bases stayed unmatched. Germline V lookup: CDR1 SQVTM, CDR2 ANQGSEA. CDR3 bases: TGCAGCGTTGAACCGCTAGCGGAGACATACAATGAGCAGTTCTTC. As protein: CSVEPLAETYNEQFF.

The chain combines TRBV18 with TRBJ1-4, with D perhaps matching TRBD1 (5 bases). The CDR3 totals 15 residues. The V end was cut by 5 bases, the J end by 2 bases, with 12 bases between. In germline, CDR1 is KGHSH, CDR2 LQKENI. The CDR3 nucleotides are TGTGCCAGCTCATATCTCCCAGGGACTAATGAAAAACTGTTTTTT. Encoded protein: CASSYLPGTNEKLFF.

This clonotype was counted ten times or more. The chain employs TRBV5-1 and TRBJ2-2, with D perhaps TRBD2 (6 bases). The CDR3 totals 15 residues. The V gene's germline CDR1 is SGHRS and CDR2 YFSETQ. The V gene lost 0 bases and the J gene lost 5 bases, with 11 bases spanning the gap. Written as DNA, the CDR3 is TGCGCCAGCAGCTTGGCCGTAGGGAGGACCGGGGAGCTGTTTTTT. Protein: CASSLAVGRTGELFF. The variable domain in full, with the rest retrieved from reference TRBV5-1 and TRBJ2-2, is KAGVTQTPRYLIKTRGQQVTLSCSPISGHRSVSWYQQTPGQGLQFLFEYFSETQRNKGNFPGRFSGRQFSNSRSEMNVSTLELGDSALYLCASSLAVGRTGELFFGEGSRLTVL.

The J gene is TRBJ2-7, the V gene TRBV12-3 or TRBV12-4; 7 bases map to TRBD1. Trimming removed 6 bases from V and 5 bases from J; junction bases left unmatched: 13. This CDR3 comprises 15 residues. The CDR3 region has the DNA TGTGCCAGCAGCTACTCGGGCCAGGGGGTCCACGAGCAGTACTTC. Residues: CASSYSGQGVHEQYF.

The chain is built from TRBV20-1 and TRBJ2-3, with D perhaps TRBD2 (5 bases). The germline V and J ends were trimmed by 0 bases and 6 bases, with 10 bases remaining between them. The CDR3 extends over 13 amino acids. The germline V gene has CDR1 DFQATT and CDR2 SNEGSKA (reference sequence). This CDR3 is CSARETGSDTQYF. DNA of the CDR3: TGCAGTGCTAGAGAGACGGGGTCGGATACGCAGTATTTT.

In its sample, this clonotype was seen many times. The genes are TRBV29-1 and TRBJ2-7, with TRBD1 identical over 7 bases. The CDR3 runs to 15 residues. Trimming at V came to 2 bases and at J to 3 bases, leaving 10 bases not matched to a gene. Germline V CDR1 and CDR2: SQVTM, ANQGSEA. CDR3 protein: CSVETFRDRDYEQYF. CDR3 in DNA: TGCAGCGTTGAAACATTCCGGGACAGAGACTACGAGCAGTACTTC.

The sample holds many counts of this clonotype. The chain has TRBV5-5 and TRBJ2-1; 8 bases agree with TRBD2. Unmatched junction bases numbered 2, after V lost 1 base and J lost 8 bases. CDR1 is SGHKS and CDR2 is YYEKEE in the germline V gene (reference sequence). This CDR3 is built from 13 residues. DNA for the CDR3: TGTGCCAGCAGCTTGTCGGGGGGGCATGAGCAGTTCTTC. It is translated as CASSLSGGHEQFF.

The rearrangement joins TRBV3-1 to TRBJ2-3; D is possibly TRBD1 (6 bases). Trimming cost V 1 base and J 11 bases, with 22 bases left between them. The CDR3 has 16 amino acids. Looked up from germline, CDR1 is LGHDT and CDR2 is YNNKEL (reference sequence). In DNA, the CDR3 is TGTGCCAGCAGCCAAGTTTCACTTCGACAGGCCCAGGGGCAGTATTTT. It codes for CASSQVSLRQAQGQYF.